This paragraph covers one TCR beta chain sequence. Its matching antigen is unknown. Compared with germline, one end of the junction differs, possibly owing to a read error. This sample was taken from a study of cytomegalovirus exposure and HLA in healthy donors. Points from the study as a whole: Three chains tied to CMV proved CMV antigen-specific in vitro. Other equally common chains were less clonally expanded than HLA-associated TCR beta chains, a later analysis showed. The study flagged fewer than 200 TCR beta chains as cytomegalovirus-associated.

This CDR3 has 15 amino acids. CDR1 is SGHVS, CDR2 FQNEAQ, per germline. The donors were healthy bone marrow donors. A multiplex PCR was run with 60 Vbeta primers and 13 Jbeta primers. TCRdb keeps only in-frame clones here, not all; method: immunoSEQ multiplex PCR. The table shows about 150,000 clones, with 70% to 80% occurring only once. The TCR was taken from a woman aged 40 to 49 in good health and CMV-seronegative. The gene calls are TRBV7-8 and TRBJ1-2; weak D call: TRBD1 (5 bases). Sequencing was carried out using PBMCs. The CDR3 sequence is CANSPYRTSGYGYTF. In nucleotides, the CDR3 is TGTGCCAACAGCCCATACAGGACCTCGGGCTATGGCTACACCTTC. Based on the CDR3 plus reference TRBV7-8 and TRBJ1-2, the full variable domain is GAGVSQSPRYKVAKRGQDVALRCDPISGHVSLFWYQQALGQGPEFLTYFQNEAQLDKSGLPSDRFFAERPEGSVSTLKIQRTQQEDSAVYLCANSPYRTSGYGYTFGSGTRLTVV.